This TCR beta chain came from a study of cytomegalovirus exposure and HLA in healthy donors. Broader study findings: Roughly uniform depth of sequencing across donors was assumed in presence/absence analyses. About 87% or about 30% of the time was how often most TCR beta V segments were productive, according to an earlier analysis. Researchers had no immune exposure information except CMV serostatus available. Equally common other TCR beta chains were less clonally expanded than HLA-associated ones, a later analysis found.

The study ran its PCR with 60 Vbeta and 13 Jbeta primers. Sequenced by immunoSEQ multiplex PCR; TCRdb stores in-frame clones only, minus some. The repertoire table contains about 130,000 clones. A word on this clone: No antigen is known for it. A read error may produce the germline difference seen at one junction end.

Material: PBMCs. This sequence originates from a woman between 40 and 55 years old in good health and CMV-seropositive.

In DNA form, the CDR3 reads TGTGCCATCAGTGAGCCGGGACAAAATCCGCCCCAGCATTTT. It codes for CAISEPGQNPPQHF. This chain links TRBV10-3 with TRBJ1-5; possible D gene TRBD1, 6 bases. Germline V gene data show CDR1 as ENHRY and CDR2 as SYGVKD. This CDR3 region has 14 residues.